A single sample is the source of the 9 T cell receptor beta chains below, sequenced in a study of blood T cell repertoires in COVID-19. Assay used: immunoSEQ multiplex PCR; TCRdb lists only in-frame clones, some missing. Found here are around 50,000 clones, more than 85% of them singletons; the top ten hold 0.9% to 1.1%. The sequenced sample was peripheral blood. These receptors were obtained from a man in his 60s with COVID-19, enrolled during active disease.

The V gene is TRBV6-4, the J gene TRBJ1-6; 9 bases match TRBD1. Losses at the gene ends were 3 bases for V and 6 bases for J; bases not matched to a gene: 0. CDR3 length: 14 residues. Germline-derived CDR1 and CDR2 are MRHNA and SNTAGT. The CDR3 sequence is CASSEGQGNSPLHF. The CDR3 nucleotides are TGTGCCAGCAGTGAGGGACAGGGTAATTCACCCCTCCACTTT.

The chain employs TRBV21-1 and TRBJ2-3; TRBD2 reflects the table's D call only, with no check against the DNA. TRBV21-1 is a recognized pseudogene. This CDR3 is built from 17 residues. Here the CDR3 reads CASRQTGPPGTADTQYF. The CDR3 DNA reads as TGTGCCAGCAGACAAACCGGACCCCCGGGAACAGCAGATACGCAGTATTTT.

The gene calls are TRBV13 and TRBJ2-1; 16 nucleotides match TRBD2. The germline gives CDR1 PRHDT, CDR2 FYEKMQ (reference sequence). The CDR3 length is 16 residues. V dropped 5 bases and J dropped 9; count of bases not matched to a gene: 7. DNA of the CDR3: TGTGCCAGCAGCCCCGGGACTAGCGGGGGGGCCGGTGAGCAGTTCTTC. Protein sequence: CASSPGTSGGAGEQFF. The variable domain in full, completed from reference TRBV13 and TRBJ2-1, reads AAGVIQSPRHLIKEKRETATLKCYPIPRHDTVYWYQQGPGQDPQFLISFYEKMQSDKGSIPDRFSAQQFSDYHSELNMSSLELGDSALYFCASSPGTSGGAGEQFFGPGTRLTVL.

The chain couples TRBV15 to TRBJ1-3; D unresolved. The V end was cut by 8 bases, the J end by 1 base, with 18 bases between. The germline V gene has CDR1 LNHNV and CDR2 YYDKDF (reference sequence). The CDR3 consists of 16 residues. DNA for the CDR3: TGTGCCACCGGGCCAGGTGGTAAGGCATCTGGAAACACCATATATTTT. It is translated as CATGPGGKASGNTIYF.

The chain combines TRBV24-1 with TRBJ1-1; D is perhaps TRBD1 (6 bases). Germline assignment: CDR1 KGHDR and CDR2 SFDVKD. With 9 bases removed from V and 1 base from J, the gap between germline ends came to 17 bases. The CDR3 is 15 residues long. The CDR3 loop reads CATRGALGPNTEAFF. The CDR3 region has the DNA TGTGCCACCCGGGGGGCCCTTGGGCCGAACACTGAAGCTTTCTTT.

This sequence joins TRBV7-2 and TRBJ2-7, with a tentative D call TRBD2 (5 bases). CDR1 and CDR2 (germline): SGHTA, FQGNSA. The CDR3 spans 15 residues. V gave up 4 bases and J gave up 4 bases, with 17 bases separating them. The CDR3 region is CASSSSPGRQYEQYF. CDR3 bases: TGTGCCAGCAGCTCTAGCCCCGGCAGGCAATACGAGCAGTACTTC.

This chain connects TRBV5-4 to TRBJ2-2, with 9 bases lining up with TRBD2. CDR3 length: 15 residues. The junction had 9 bases not matched to a gene; V was cut back by 4 bases and J by 8 bases. Looked up from germline, CDR1 is SGHNT and CDR2 is YYREEE (reference sequence). CDR3 bases: TGTGCCAGCAGCCCGGGGGGACTAGCCGATGGGGAGCTGTTTTTT. This encodes CASSPGGLADGELFF.

The V call is TRBV10-3, the J call TRBJ1-2; D gene unclear. Germline V gene sequence: CDR1 ENHRY, CDR2 SYGVKD. The CDR3 consists of 14 residues. V was shortened by 0 bases and J by 8 bases, with 13 bases between the two germline ends. CDR3 loop: CAISESGPEKGYTF. The DNA for the CDR3 is TGTGCCATCAGTGAGTCTGGGCCCGAGAAAGGCTACACCTTC.

The chain has TRBV3-1 (or the pseudogene TRBV3-2) and TRBJ1-6; D is unresolved. Trimming shortened V by 1 base and J by 10 bases, and 11 bases separated the two germline ends. The germline V gene encodes CDR1 LGHDT and CDR2 YNNKEL (reference sequence). There are 14 residues in the CDR3. DNA for the CDR3: TGTGCCAGCAGCCAAGTTGAGGGAAACTCACCCCTCCACTTT. Its protein product is CASSQVEGNSPLHF.